The source of this TCR beta chain is a study of regulatory T cells in long-lasting Graves disease. V was cut by 8 bases and J by 9 bases, with 17 bases left in between. Germline assignment: CDR1 SEHNR and CDR2 FQNEAQ (reference sequence). This CDR3 comprises 12 residues. Arm-PCR with iRepertoire HTBI primers amplified the CDR3 regions for these TCR beta libraries. TCRdb redid the calling of the multiplex PCR reads with MiXCR, one entry per CDR3 protein. Of roughly 510,000 distinct CDR3 sequences in the sample, 15% to 20% were seen once. Time point denoted: newly diagnosed GD, antithyroid drugs for less than 3 months. After RNA was extracted from PBMCs, the TCR library was made from it. The same data also went into a second study, on T cells in Graves' hyperthyroidism and ophthalmopathy.

Sequenced material: peripheral blood mononuclear cells (PBMCs), taken at new diagnosis, from a patient treated with antithyroid drugs. The chain has TRBV7-9 and TRBJ2-7; D remains unclear. The clonotype comes from a young man with Graves disease. CDR3 in amino acids: CASSVGELGQYF. In nucleotides, the CDR3 is TGTGCCAGCTCGGTTGGCGAGCTGGGGCAGTACTTC.